This T cell receptor beta chain was sequenced in a study of CD8 T cells in Susac syndrome. The wider study: The Susac syndrome patients that were sequenced included 5 or 6 with active disease and roughly 8 in remission. Whole-study results and caveats: The study conceded that relatively few individuals underwent its TCR sequencing and HLA analysis.

On this clonotype: Antigen: not known.

CDR3 length: 13 residues. Trimming left V 0 bases short and J 4 bases short, with 9 bases between. CDR1 and CDR2 from the germline V gene are DFQATT and SNEGSKA (reference sequence). An amount of RNA that ranged from roughly 0.45 to 1 ug was reverse transcribed with random hexamers. One entry per CDR3 protein, called by TCRdb with MiXCR from the immunoSEQ multiplex PCR reads. The table has around 80,000 distinct CDR3 sequences, 85% to 95% seen once. The sequenced sample consisted of CD8+ T cells from PBMCs. This chain uses TRBV20-1 with TRBJ2-5; D unresolved. The sequence derives from a human donor with Susac syndrome. The CDR3 loop reads CSARDLVPETQYF. In nucleotides, the CDR3 is TGCAGTGCTAGAGATCTGGTGCCAGAGACCCAGTACTTC.